These 21 T cell receptor beta chains were all obtained from the same sample, sequenced in a study of shared clonotypes between healthy human individuals. Sequencing was performed with immunoSEQ multiplex PCR; in TCRdb, only in-frame clones are kept and a portion is missing. The sample lists 800,000 to 1,200,000 clones; around three quarters were seen once. The sample comprised memory CD4+ T cells from PBMCs. This sample's subset: CD45RA-negative fraction. These TCRs come from a man aged 18 to 30 in good health. Some clones in this sample may be carry-over from other donors' samples.

This clone was counted at least ten times. The rearrangement joins TRBV5-1 to TRBJ2-1, with 7 bases fitting TRBD2. Losses at the gene ends were 2 bases for V and 6 bases for J; bases not matched to a gene: 5. CDR3 length: 14 amino acids. Germline CDR1 SGHRS, CDR2 YFSETQ. The CDR3 sequence is CASSFRLARNEQFF. As DNA, the CDR3 is TGCGCCAGCAGCTTCCGACTAGCTCGCAATGAGCAGTTCTTC.

This clone was seen a handful of times. The chain recombines TRBV10-2 with TRBJ2-1; TRBD2 agrees at 13 bases. Looked up from germline, CDR1 is WSHSY and CDR2 is SAAADI. V was clipped by 2 bases and J by 9 bases; unmatched bases: 4. This CDR3 has 15 residues. The CDR3 bases are TGCGCCAGCAGTGAGGGACTAGCGGGAGTGGTTGAGCAGTTCTTC. It encodes CASSEGLAGVVEQFF.

This chain connects TRBV5-1 to TRBJ1-1; tentatively, D is TRBD1 (5 bases). The germline CDR1 and CDR2 sequences are SGHRS and YFSETQ. Trimming shortened V by 5 bases and J by 8 bases, and 16 bases separated the two germline ends. The CDR3 sequence is 13 residues long. CDR3 nucleotides: TGCGCCAGCAGGGGGAGGGGATGGAGCGAAGCTTTCTTT. Residues: CASRGRGWSEAFF.

As regards this clone: This sample also contains other DNA sequences that code for the same CDR3. V and J are TRBV30 and TRBJ1-4, with D perhaps TRBD1 (6 bases). With 5 bases removed from V and 4 bases from J, the gap between germline ends came to 8 bases. The germline gives CDR1 GTSNPN, CDR2 SVGIG (reference sequence). CDR3 length equals 12 residues. The CDR3: CAWGQSNEKLFF. In DNA, the CDR3 is TGTGCCTGGGGACAGAGTAATGAAAAACTGTTTTTT.

The chain is built from TRBV9 and TRBJ1-2, with D possibly being TRBD1 (5 bases). V dropped 0 bases and J dropped 1 base, with 10 bases sitting between them. This CDR3 is built from 15 residues. Germline CDR1 and CDR2: SGDLS and YYNGEE. The CDR3 DNA is TGTGCCAGCAGCGTAGGTGGTCAGGGTAACTATGGCTACACCTTC. Protein: CASSVGGQGNYGYTF.

V and J are TRBV7-2 and TRBJ2-3; possibly TRBD2 for D (6 bases). Between the trimmed V and J ends, which lost 5 bases and 10 bases, there was a span of 10 bases. The CDR3 is 11 residues long. Germline V gives CDR1 SGHTA, CDR2 FQGNSA. Here the CDR3 reads CASSGERAQYF. DNA for the CDR3: TGTGCCAGCAGCGGTGAGCGGGCGCAGTATTTT.

V is TRBV7-8 and J is TRBJ1-5; no clear D gene. The CDR3 extends over 15 amino acids. Trimming took off 1 base at V and 0 bases at J, with 7 bases between the two ends. Germline assignment: CDR1 SGHVS and CDR2 FQNEAQ. The CDR3 bases are TGTGCCAGCAGCTTAGATGCGTATAGCAATCAGCCCCAGCATTTT. The encoded protein is CASSLDAYSNQPQHF.

J is TRBJ2-7 and V is TRBV20-1; D might be TRBD2 (6 bases). CDR1 DFQATT and CDR2 SNEGSKA come from the germline V gene (reference sequence). V was trimmed by 5 bases and J by 7 bases, leaving 12 bases between them. This CDR3 contains 11 residues. CDR3 sequence reads: CSAQLAGEQYF. For the CDR3, the DNA is TGCAGTGCTCAACTGGCGGGGGAGCAGTACTTC.

This chain links TRBV18 with TRBJ1-5; 7 bases are shared with TRBD1. The CDR3 runs 14 residues. The V gene end was trimmed by 3 bases and the J gene end by 10 bases; junction bases not matched to a gene: 9. Germline CDR1 and CDR2: KGHSH and LQKENI. This CDR3 is CASSPTRQGGPQHF. The DNA for the CDR3 is TGTGCCAGCTCACCTACCCGACAGGGAGGACCCCAGCATTTT.

For this clone: Different DNA sequences within this sample yield the same CDR3. V usage is TRBV5-1 and J usage is TRBJ1-2; D possibly corresponds to TRBD1 (5 bases). This CDR3 is 16 amino acids long. V gave up 4 bases and J gave up 0 bases, with 16 bases separating them. Per the germline V gene, CDR1 is SGHRS and CDR2 is YFSETQ. The CDR3 region is CASSPGTGPTNYGYTF. The CDR3 nucleotides are TGCGCCAGCAGCCCCGGGACCGGCCCAACTAACTATGGCTACACCTTC.

The V and J genes are TRBV5-1 and TRBJ1-1, with TRBD1 matching over 8 bases. CDR3 length equals 16 residues. CDR1 is SGHRS, CDR2 YFSETQ, per germline. V was pared by 4 bases and J by 1 base, with 9 bases of the junction left unmatched. The CDR3 loop reads CASSPGQEMGNTEAFF. CDR3 sequence (DNA): TGCGCCAGCAGCCCGGGACAGGAGATGGGGAACACTGAAGCTTTCTTT. The full variable domain, completed using reference TRBV5-1 and TRBJ1-1, is KAGVTQTPRYLIKTRGQQVTLSCSPISGHRSVSWYQQTPGQGLQFLFEYFSETQRNKGNFPGRFSGRQFSNSRSEMNVSTLELGDSALYLCASSPGQEMGNTEAFFGQGTRLTVV.

This clone was detected a few times. The genes are TRBV30 and TRBJ1-4; TRBD1 aligns across 9 bases. The CDR3 sequence is 13 residues long. With V trimmed by 3 bases and J by 7 bases, 3 bases remained unmatched. Germline lookup yields CDR1 GTSNPN and CDR2 SVGIG (reference sequence). CDR3 nucleotides: TGTGCCTGGAGGGGACAGGGAAGTGAAAAACTGTTTTTT. Amino acid sequence: CAWRGQGSEKLFF. The full variable domain, in which reference TRBV30 and TRBJ1-4 provide the parts outside the CDR3, is SQTIHQWPATLVQPVGSPLSLECTVEGTSNPNLYWYRQAAGRGLQLLFYSVGIGQISSEVPQNLSASRPQDRQFILSSKKLLLSDSGFYLCAWRGQGSEKLFFGSGTQLSVL.

The chain is built from TRBV18 and TRBJ2-7; 8 nucleotides agree with TRBD1. From germline, CDR1 is KGHSH and CDR2 LQKENI. The ends lost 2 bases at V and 7 bases at J; junction bases unmatched: 10. The CDR3 extends over 15 amino acids. The CDR3 nucleotides read TGTGCCAGCTCACCAAAGACCGGACAGGGATTTGAGCAGTACTTC. Amino acids: CASSPKTGQGFEQYF. The full variable domain, its missing parts supplied by reference TRBV18 and TRBJ2-7, is NAGVMQNPRHLVRRRGQEARLRCSPMKGHSHVYWYRQLPEEGLKFMVYLQKENIIDESGMPKERFSAEFPKEGPSILRIQQVVRGDSAAYFCASSPKTGQGFEQYFGPGTRLTVT.

The chain recombines TRBV7-2 with TRBJ2-7; no definite D call. This CDR3 region has 12 residues. Germline V gene sequence: CDR1 SGHTA, CDR2 FQGNSA. Trimming shortened V by 5 bases and J by 3 bases, and 8 bases separated the two germline ends. The CDR3 DNA reads TGTGCCAGCAGCCAAATGATCTACGAGCAGTACTTC. It encodes CASSQMIYEQYF.

The chain uses TRBV7-2 and TRBJ2-2, with 14 bases identical to TRBD2. V was clipped by 0 bases and J by 5 bases; unmatched bases: 8. Looked up from germline, CDR1 is SGHTA and CDR2 is FQGNSA. The CDR3 extends over 19 amino acids. The CDR3 coding sequence is TGTGCCAGCAGCTTAGCCCGCGGACTAGCGGGAGGAGATACCGGGGAGCTGTTTTTT. It yields the protein CASSLARGLAGGDTGELFF.

This clone came up once. The J gene is TRBJ2-1, the V gene TRBV5-1; the match to TRBD2 covers 7 bases. This CDR3 spans 15 amino acids. With V trimmed by 1 base and J by 4 bases, 5 bases remained unmatched. Germline V gives CDR1 SGHRS, CDR2 YFSETQ. The CDR3 nucleotides are TGCGCCAGCAGCTTGCCCAGCGGGAATTACAATGAGCAGTTCTTC. It codes for CASSLPSGNYNEQFF.

The rearrangement uses TRBV28 and TRBJ1-2, with 8 nucleotides matching TRBD1. The length of the CDR3 is 15 residues. In germline, CDR1 is MDHEN, CDR2 SYDVKM. V trimming: 6 bases; J trimming: 6 bases; junction bases outside the gene matches: 12. CDR3 nucleotide sequence: TGTGCCAGCAGCATTGGACAGGGAGGGTTGAATGGCTACACCTTC. Translated: CASSIGQGGLNGYTF.

The chain uses TRBV5-4 and TRBJ2-1; TRBD1 matches at 8 bases. This CDR3 contains 16 residues. The germline V gene has CDR1 SGHNT and CDR2 YYREEE (reference sequence). V lost 4 bases, J lost 5 bases, and 11 bases stayed unmatched. CDR3 region: CASSDARQGANNEQFF. Here the CDR3 DNA reads TGTGCCAGCAGCGACGCGAGGCAGGGGGCTAACAATGAGCAGTTCTTC.

In its sample, this clone was seen once. The chain carries TRBV5-1 and TRBJ2-2; D is undetermined. The CDR3 is 14 amino acids. Germline V lookup: CDR1 SGHRS, CDR2 YFSETQ. V was cut by 4 bases and J by 0 bases, with 7 bases left in between. DNA for the CDR3: TGCGCCAGCAGCATGCAACCGAACACCGGGGAGCTGTTTTTT. Its translation is CASSMQPNTGELFF. The entire variable domain, with the rest obtained from reference TRBV5-1 and TRBJ2-2, is as follows: KAGVTQTPRYLIKTRGQQVTLSCSPISGHRSVSWYQQTPGQGLQFLFEYFSETQRNKGNFPGRFSGRQFSNSRSEMNVSTLELGDSALYLCASSMQPNTGELFFGEGSRLTVL.

J is TRBJ1-2 and V is TRBV4-1; 7 nucleotides match TRBD1. Losses at the gene ends were 2 bases for V and 6 bases for J; bases not matched to a gene: 3. The CDR3 contains 13 residues. The germline V gene encodes CDR1 MGHRA and CDR2 YSYEKL. In DNA form, the CDR3 reads TGCGCCAGCAGCCAAAGAGGGGGCGATGGCTACACCTTC. It translates to CASSQRGGDGYTF.

This clone was seen only a few times. This chain connects TRBV29-1 to TRBJ1-1, with 10 bases lining up with TRBD1. Trimming took 6 bases from V and 1 from J; bases not matched to a gene: 2. Germline V gene sequence: CDR1 SQVTM, CDR2 ANQGSEA. This CDR3 contains 13 residues. The CDR3 DNA is TGCAGCGTGAGGACAGGGGGGAACACTGAAGCTTTCTTT. It is translated as CSVRTGGNTEAFF.